What follows describes a single TCR beta chain. The data were taken from a study of shared clonotypes between healthy human individuals. The genomic DNA of each subset was split evenly across several immunoSEQ plates. The authors ran unsorted PBMC replicate PCRs on approximately 300 ng DNA, tens of thousands of T cell genomes. Clones were sequenced by immunoSEQ multiplex PCR, and TCRdb holds only the in-frame ones, with some missing. The top ten hold 13% of the sample, which has fewer than 650,000 clones, roughly four fifths seen once. The receptor was isolated from a woman in her thirties or forties in good health. Some clones in this sample may be carry-over from other donors' samples. Sequenced material: PBMCs.

The CDR3 bases are TGTGCCAGCAGTGCCTCAGGACTCTATGGCTACACCTTC. Protein: CASSASGLYGYTF. This chain links TRBV6-4 with TRBJ1-2, with no clear D. The ends were cut back, 4 bases at V and 4 bases at J, with 10 bases in the middle. Germline CDR1 MRHNA, CDR2 SNTAGT. This CDR3 is 13 amino acids long.